This T cell receptor beta chain was profiled in a study of blood T cell repertoires in COVID-19. Turning to the study itself: The United States, Italy and Spain provided the acute and convalescent COVID-19 samples. Sources were T cells, B-cell-depleted T cells, or PBMCs; the material itself was cDNA or gDNA.

Generated by immunoSEQ multiplex PCR, the TCRdb table keeps only in-frame clones and is missing some. Of roughly 430,000 clones in the sample, roughly 88% were seen once. Trimming removed 6 bases from V and 0 bases from J; junction bases left unmatched: 3. This CDR3 spans 15 amino acids. Per the germline V gene, CDR1 is MNHEY and CDR2 is SMNVEV (reference sequence). In terms of age and location, participants ranged from roughly 18 to 89 years and lived in about two dozen US areas. Clinical histories supplied by participants themselves formed the basis of cohort assignment. The sequence came from a woman aged 40 to 50 with acute COVID-19. The J gene is TRBJ1-5, the V gene TRBV27; 9 nucleotides match TRBD1. Sample: PBMCs or T cells enriched from blood (not recorded which). CDR3 DNA: TGTGCCAGCAGGGGACAGGGCCTTAGCAATCAGCCCCAGCATTTT. Residues: CASRGQGLSNQPQHF.